The source of this TCR beta chain is a study of T-cell reconstitution after alpha-beta-depleted transplantation in children. The CDR3 covers 15 residues. Unmatched junction bases numbered 3, after V lost 1 base and J lost 7 bases. Researchers prepared the TCRbeta library using unique molecular identifiers, the study reports. TCRdb passed the PCR reads through MiXCR, listing each CDR3 protein once. The table shows some 500,000 distinct CDR3 sequences, with about 30% occurring only once. The sequenced sample was PBMCs from the stem cell graft donor, obtained from the stem cell graft. The V gene is TRBV12-3 or TRBV12-4, the J gene TRBJ2-7; 14 positions match TRBD2. This TCR derives from a human donor who donated a stem cell graft to a child with aplastic anemia. The CDR3 region is CASSLGGLAGDEQYV. CDR3 bases: TGTGCCAGCAGTTTAGGGGGACTAGCGGGAGATGAGCAGTACGTC.